Presented here are 7 T cell receptor beta chains from one specimen sequenced in a study of CD8+ T cells in alopecia areata. After isolation, RNA underwent reverse transcription to generate cDNA as the sequencing template. The method was immunoSEQ multiplex PCR; TCRdb's version includes in-frame clones alone and lacks a portion of them. The profile shows about 74,000 clones, around 29% of them singletons. Treatment specified: oral pan-JAK inhibitor, 5-10 mg twice daily. This sample comprised CD8+ T cells sorted from blood, obtained at week 4, from a patient treated with tofacitinib. These TCRs come from a human donor with alopecia areata.

In its sample, this clone was seen a few times. The chain recombines TRBV30 with TRBJ2-7; D may correspond to TRBD1 or TRBD2 (5 bases each). Trimming removed 5 bases from V and 5 bases from J, with 16 bases in between. The CDR3 is 13 residues long. Germline CDR1 and CDR2: GTSNPN and SVGIG (reference sequence). CDR3 residues: CAWYSGAGNEQYF. As DNA, the CDR3 is TGTGCCTGGTATAGTGGGGCCGGGAACGAGCAGTACTTC. Based on the CDR3 plus reference TRBV30 and TRBJ2-7, the full variable domain is SQTIHQWPATLVQPVGSPLSLECTVEGTSNPNLYWYRQAAGRGLQLLFYSVGIGQISSEVPQNLSASRPQDRQFILSSKKLLLSDSGFYLCAWYSGAGNEQYFGPGTRLTVT.

The rearrangement links TRBV6-5 to TRBJ1-2; D perhaps matches TRBD1 (6 bases). CDR1 is MNHEY, CDR2 SVGAGI, per germline. This CDR3 has 15 amino acids. V lost 0 bases, J lost 6 bases, and 14 bases lay in between. CDR3 nucleotide sequence: TGTGCCAGCAGTTACTCTCGGAGGGGGGTTGATGGCTACACCTTC. Protein product: CASSYSRRGVDGYTF.

The table lists this clone with a few counts. This CDR3 is CSVEVGGQGYEQYF. CDR3 sequence (DNA): TGCAGCGTTGAAGTCGGGGGACAGGGCTACGAGCAGTACTTC. The gene calls are TRBV29-1 and TRBJ2-7, with 9 nucleotides matching TRBD1. The CDR3 spans 14 residues. Per the germline V gene, CDR1 is SQVTM and CDR2 is ANQGSEA. The ends lost 1 base at V and 3 bases at J; junction bases unmatched: 4.

This clone was recorded many times. The chain couples TRBV11-2 to TRBJ2-7; 8 nucleotides match TRBD1. This CDR3 spans 16 amino acids. V dropped 6 bases and J dropped 2; count of bases not matched to a gene: 12. Germline V CDR1 and CDR2: SGHAT, FQNNGV. CDR3 sequence: CASRPSDRGFPYEQYF. The DNA for the CDR3 is TGTGCCAGCAGACCTTCTGACAGGGGATTCCCCTACGAGCAGTACTTC.

V is TRBV19 and J is TRBJ2-7; 10 positions match TRBD2. There are 13 residues in the CDR3. J gave up 2 bases and V 6 bases, and 1 base lay outside the gene matches. CDR1 and CDR2 from the germline V gene are LNHDA and SQIVND (reference sequence). As DNA, the CDR3 is TGTGCCAGTAGGCTAGCGGGAGCCTACGAGCAGTACTTC. As protein: CASRLAGAYEQYF.

V and J are TRBV5-1 and TRBJ2-5, with 11 bases lining up with TRBD1. The CDR3 length is 19 residues. J was trimmed by 5 bases and V by 4 bases; bases with no gene match: 19. CDR1 is SGHRS and CDR2 is YFSETQ in the germline V gene. The CDR3 sequence is CASSPVIPGQGVYVETQYF. The CDR3 nucleotides read TGCGCCAGCAGCCCGGTTATTCCGGGACAGGGGGTGTATGTCGAGACCCAGTACTTC. The full variable domain, its missing parts supplied by reference TRBV5-1 and TRBJ2-5, is KAGVTQTPRYLIKTRGQQVTLSCSPISGHRSVSWYQQTPGQGLQFLFEYFSETQRNKGNFPGRFSGRQFSNSRSEMNVSTLELGDSALYLCASSPVIPGQGVYVETQYFGPGTRLLVL.

The chain uses TRBV27 and TRBJ1-2; possibly TRBD1 for D (5 bases). This CDR3 contains 17 residues. Trimming left V 7 bases short and J 1 base short, with 22 bases between. Germline values: CDR1 MNHEY, CDR2 SMNVEV (reference sequence). The CDR3 spells CASTAGGTGGGNYGYTF. In DNA, the CDR3 is TGTGCCAGCACCGCCGGGGGGACGGGTGGAGGTAACTATGGCTACACCTTC.